The present T cell receptor (beta chain) was sequenced within a study of cytomegalovirus exposure and HLA in healthy donors. This clone appeared a single time. The PCR made use of 60 Vbeta and 13 Jbeta primers. Here immunoSEQ multiplex PCR was the method, and the copy in TCRdb shows in-frame clones only, minus some. The data contain about 110,000 clones, 73% of them singletons. Despite likely unrecorded immune exposures, the donors were nominally healthy at the time of sampling. Sequenced sample: PBMCs. The source of this sequence is a man aged 35 to 55 in good health and CMV-seronegative.

CDR3 sequence reads: CASSRGQGIYNEQFF. The CDR3 DNA follows: TGTGCCAGCAGCCGAGGACAGGGCATTTACAATGAGCAGTTCTTC. The rearrangement uses TRBV7-3 and TRBJ2-1, with TRBD1 matching over 8 bases. Germline V CDR1 and CDR2: SGHTA, FQGTGA. V shed 5 bases and J 4 bases; nucleotides not matched to a gene: 7. The CDR3 runs 15 residues. The full variable domain, with the rest looked up from reference TRBV7-3 and TRBJ2-1, is GAGVSQTPSNKVTEKGKYVELRCDPISGHTALYWYRQSLGQGPEFLIYFQGTGAADDSGLPNDRFFAVRPEGSVSTLKIQRTERGDSAVYLCASSRGQGIYNEQFFGPGTRLTVL.